What follows are 8 T cell receptor beta chains derived from one specimen sequenced in a study of cytomegalovirus exposure and HLA in healthy donors (dated by TCRdb to the late 2010s). The library was made by the immunoSEQ multiplex PCR assay. For the multiplex PCR, a mixture combining 60 forward primers for TCR Vbeta segments and 13 reverse primers for TCR Jbeta segments was used. What TCRdb holds here is the immuneACCESS table cut down to in-frame rearrangements. Part of the clones is not present; checked against another copy, under half of the missing clones reflect an unresolved V gene, and the others are unexplained. In all, the sample holds over 70,000 clones, and roughly 80% of those were seen once. The ten largest clones represent 32% of the sample. The specimen sequenced was PBMCs. All receptors come from a man aged 45-60 years in good health and CMV-seropositive.

A word on this clone: A read error may produce the germline difference seen at one junction end. V usage is TRBV4-2 and J usage is TRBJ2-6; 7 bases match TRBD2. This CDR3 comprises 20 residues. CDR1 and CDR2 (germline): LGHNA, YNFKEQ. Here the CDR3 DNA reads TGTGCCAGCAGCCAACAGGGACTACTTAGAAGGCCTACTGGGGCCAACGGCCTGACTTTC. It is translated as CASSQQGLLRRPTGANGLTF.

The rearrangement links TRBV19 to TRBJ1-3; D unresolved. Germline V lookup: CDR1 LNHDA, CDR2 SQIVND (reference sequence). This CDR3 region has 14 residues. The V and J ends lost 8 bases and 3 bases respectively, with 14 bases between them. CDR3 sequence reads: CASAVGVGGNTIYF. The CDR3 DNA sequence: TGTGCCAGTGCCGTAGGAGTTGGTGGAAACACCATATATTTT.

The chain combines TRBV7-7 with TRBJ2-6; possible D gene TRBD1, 5 bases. Germline CDR1 and CDR2: SSHAT and FNYEAQ (reference sequence). This CDR3 contains 16 residues. The V gene lost 4 bases and the J gene lost 0 bases, with 10 bases spanning the gap. This CDR3 is CASSSGSFSGANVLTF. The DNA of the CDR3 is TGTGCCAGCAGCTCAGGGTCGTTCTCTGGGGCCAACGTCCTGACTTTC.

V is TRBV9 and J is TRBJ2-2; D might be TRBD2 (6 bases). Germline loops: CDR1 SGDLS, CDR2 YYNGEE. V was cut by 4 bases and J by 4 bases, with 14 bases left in between. The CDR3 has 15 amino acids. In DNA, the CDR3 is TGTGCCAGCAGCCGGGCCGGGGGAAGCACCGGGGAGCTGTTTTTT. It specifies CASSRAGGSTGELFF.

In DNA form, the CDR3 reads TGTGCCAGCAGCTCCTTACCGGGGACTGAAGCTTTCTTT. This gives the protein CASSSLPGTEAFF. The genes are TRBV7-6 and TRBJ1-1; D remains ambiguous. This CDR3 has 13 residues. Trimming pared 4 bases from V and 5 bases from J, leaving 11 bases between. Germline V gives CDR1 SGHVS, CDR2 FNYEAQ.

This chain links TRBV29-1 with TRBJ1-5; weak D call: TRBD1 (5 bases). Trimming took 2 bases from V and 1 from J, leaving 12 bases between them. The CDR3 is made up of 15 amino acids. CDR1 is SQVTM and CDR2 is ANQGSEA in the germline V gene. CDR3 amino acids: CSVELSPGSNQPQHF. CDR3 DNA: TGCAGCGTTGAACTGTCTCCAGGGAGCAATCAGCCCCAGCATTTT.

In its sample, this clone was seen a few times. The chain couples TRBV19 to TRBJ2-5; a possible D gene is TRBD1 (6 bases). Trimming pared 1 base from V and 5 bases from J, leaving 14 bases between. The CDR3 is 15 amino acids. The V gene's germline CDR1 is LNHDA and CDR2 SQIVND (reference sequence). CDR3 nucleotides: TGTGCCAGTAGTATAGTGCCTCAGGGGTTTGAGACCCAGTACTTC. Protein product: CASSIVPQGFETQYF.

The chain has TRBV10-3 and TRBJ2-5, with 9 bases that match TRBD1. The J call may be in error: the DNA end matches TRBJ2-7 better. CDR3 size: 14 residues. The germline V gene encodes CDR1 ENHRY and CDR2 SYGVKD. The CDR3 here is CAIRDRDRVYEQYF. The CDR3 DNA is TGTGCCATCAGGGACCGGGACAGGGTATACGAGCAGTACTTC.